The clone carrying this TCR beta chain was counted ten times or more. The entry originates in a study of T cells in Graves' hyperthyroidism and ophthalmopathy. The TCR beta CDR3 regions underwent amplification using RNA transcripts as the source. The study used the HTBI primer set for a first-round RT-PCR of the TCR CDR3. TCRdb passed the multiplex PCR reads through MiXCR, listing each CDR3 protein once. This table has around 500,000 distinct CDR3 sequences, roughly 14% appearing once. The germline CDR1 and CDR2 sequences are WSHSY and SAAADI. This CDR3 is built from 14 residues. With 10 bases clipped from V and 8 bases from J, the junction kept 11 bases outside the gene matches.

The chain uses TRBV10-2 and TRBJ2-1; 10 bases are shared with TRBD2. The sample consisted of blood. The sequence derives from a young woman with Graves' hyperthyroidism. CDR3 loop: CATLAGAVQDEQFF. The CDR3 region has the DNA TGCGCCACTCTAGCGGGAGCCGTCCAGGATGAGCAGTTCTTC.